These 21 T cell receptor beta chains originate from one sample sequenced in a study of OX40 agonist ivuxolimab in advanced cancers. The method was immunoSEQ multiplex PCR; TCRdb's version includes in-frame clones alone and lacks a portion of them. The sample consists of some 30,000 clones, 84% of them appearing once. Sequences were derived from CD4+ or CD8+ T cells sorted from blood, sampled in a trial of the OX40 agonist ivuxolimab. All receptors derive from an adult with an advanced solid tumor such as melanoma, head and neck, liver or kidney cancer.

The gene calls are TRBV7-3 and TRBJ1-2; TRBD1 is a possible D gene (5 bases). The CDR3 runs 15 residues. From germline, CDR1 is SGHTA and CDR2 FQGTGA. Trimming removed 5 bases from V and 10 bases from J, with 23 bases in between. CDR3 bases: TGTGCCAGCAGCCTCCCCTTGGGACCTCGCCTTGTCTACACCTTC. Amino acid sequence: CASSLPLGPRLVYTF. Drawing the rest from reference TRBV7-3 and TRBJ1-2, the complete variable domain is GAGVSQTPSNKVTEKGKYVELRCDPISGHTALYWYRQSLGQGPEFLIYFQGTGAADDSGLPNDRFFAVRPEGSVSTLKIQRTERGDSAVYLCASSLPLGPRLVYTFGSGTRLTVV.

CDR3 loop: CASSSPVDGPSNQPQHF. CDR3 DNA: TGTGCCAGCAGTTCCCCGGTCGACGGACCTAGCAATCAGCCCCAGCATTTT. The rearrangement joins TRBV28 to TRBJ1-5; no clear D. Germline CDR1 MDHEN, CDR2 SYDVKM. The V end lost 4 bases, the J end lost 0 bases, and 16 bases lay between the germline ends. This CDR3 has 17 amino acids.

The chain is built from TRBV7-3 and TRBJ2-7; 9 bases are shared with TRBD1. Germline V gene data show CDR1 as SGHTA and CDR2 as FQGTGA. This CDR3 spans 15 amino acids. J lost 2 bases, V lost 7 bases, and 9 bases had no gene match. The CDR3 protein is CASTTRDRAPYEQYF. The CDR3 DNA reads as TGTGCCAGCACCACCCGGGACAGGGCCCCCTACGAGCAGTACTTC.

This chain uses TRBV5-4 with TRBJ1-1; 7 positions agree with TRBD1. CDR1 is SGHNT and CDR2 is YYREEE in the germline V gene (reference sequence). This CDR3 has 16 amino acids. Trimming took 6 bases from V and 0 from J; bases not matched to a gene: 11. DNA for the CDR3: TGTGCCAGCATCACCTGGGATCAGGGGGTGAACACTGAAGCTTTCTTT. Translating it yields CASITWDQGVNTEAFF.

The chain employs TRBV10-3 and TRBJ1-1, with D unresolved. The V end was cut by 6 bases, the J end by 2 bases, with 4 bases between. The CDR3 runs to 11 residues. The V gene's germline CDR1 is ENHRY and CDR2 SYGVKD. The CDR3 loop reads CAISRNTEAFF. CDR3 DNA: TGTGCCATCAGCCGAAACACTGAAGCTTTCTTT.

Sample share makes this clone large (0.1 to 1%). An end of the junction differs from the germline gene, which may be a read error. The chain carries TRBV4-2 and TRBJ2-7; 7 nucleotides align to TRBD2. Germline-derived CDR1 and CDR2 are LGHNA and YNFKEQ. The CDR3 loop spans 11 amino acids. The CDR3 DNA reads TGTGCCAGCAGCCAGGCGAAGGGACTATTATTC. This encodes CASSQAKGLLF.

V gene TRBV19 combines with J gene TRBJ2-1; 13 nucleotides match TRBD2. Per the germline V gene, CDR1 is LNHDA and CDR2 is SQIVND (reference sequence). The CDR3 is made up of 16 amino acids. V lost 3 bases to trimming and J lost 6 bases; unmatched junction nucleotides: 5. The CDR3: CASSIGGLAGPNEQFF. In DNA form, the CDR3 reads TGTGCCAGTAGTATCGGGGGACTAGCGGGACCCAATGAGCAGTTCTTC.

The chain has TRBV30 and TRBJ1-2, with D maybe TRBD1 (5 bases). V shed 8 bases and J shed 3 bases, with 28 bases lying between them. The CDR3 is 17 amino acids. Looked up from germline, CDR1 is GTSNPN and CDR2 is SVGIG (reference sequence). Here the CDR3 DNA reads TGTGCCCGTACGAGCCGGGACGAGATTTGGGGCGACTATGGCTACACCTTC. Translated: CARTSRDEIWGDYGYTF.

The genes are TRBV30 and TRBJ2-6, with D tentatively TRBD1 (5 bases). CDR3 size: 17 residues. Looked up from germline, CDR1 is GTSNPN and CDR2 is SVGIG (reference sequence). The V end was cut by 1 base, the J end by 0 bases, with 13 bases between. The chain's CDR3 is CAWSENRPYSGANVLTF. The CDR3 coding sequence is TGTGCCTGGAGTGAGAACAGGCCGTACTCTGGGGCCAACGTCCTGACTTTC. Filled out from reference TRBV30 and TRBJ2-6, the complete variable domain reads SQTIHQWPATLVQPVGSPLSLECTVEGTSNPNLYWYRQAAGRGLQLLFYSVGIGQISSEVPQNLSASRPQDRQFILSSKKLLLSDSGFYLCAWSENRPYSGANVLTFGAGSRLTVL.

The rearrangement uses TRBV9 and TRBJ2-5; D may correspond to TRBD1 or TRBD2 (6 bases each). V lost 0 bases to trimming and J lost 5 bases, with 11 bases between them. Germline V lookup: CDR1 SGDLS, CDR2 YYNGEE. This CDR3 is built from 14 residues. The CDR3 nucleotides read TGTGCCAGCAGCGTAGAAGGGGGGTGGGAGACCCAGTACTTC. This translates into CASSVEGGWETQYF.

V is TRBV19 and J is TRBJ2-7, with D possibly being TRBD2 (5 bases). CDR1 is LNHDA and CDR2 is SQIVND in the germline V gene (reference sequence). The CDR3 contains 14 residues. The germline V and J ends were trimmed by 1 base and 4 bases, with 11 bases remaining between them. DNA of the CDR3: TGTGCCAGTAGTATAGGGGGAGTCCTGTACGAGCAGTACTTC. Protein sequence: CASSIGGVLYEQYF.

CDR3 loop: CASSQADNTEAFF. For the CDR3, the DNA is TGTGCCAGCAGCCAAGCGGACAACACTGAAGCTTTCTTT. The J gene is TRBJ1-1, the V gene TRBV4-2; no reliable D call. The CDR3 runs to 13 residues. V shed 1 base and J shed 2 bases, with 5 bases lying between them. The germline V gene encodes CDR1 LGHNA and CDR2 YNFKEQ.

The V and J genes are TRBV19 and TRBJ2-1; TRBD2 aligns across 8 bases. The CDR3 is 14 residues long. Germline trimming cut 5 bases from V and 9 bases from J; bases unmatched to any gene: 9. Germline CDR1 is LNHDA and CDR2 is SQIVND (reference sequence). CDR3 nucleotides: TGTGCCAGTAGTCCCCTGGCGGGAGGCAGTGAGCAGTTCTTC. As protein: CASSPLAGGSEQFF. Together with reference TRBV19 and TRBJ2-1, the CDR3 gives the full variable domain: DGGITQSPKYLFRKEGQNVTLSCEQNLNHDAMYWYRQDPGQGLRLIYYSQIVNDFQKGDIAEGYSVSREKKESFPLTVTSAQKNPTAFYLCASSPLAGGSEQFFGPGTRLTVL.

The chain has TRBV7-9 and TRBJ2-1; D uncertain. Germline-derived CDR1 and CDR2 are SEHNR and FQNEAQ (reference sequence). The CDR3 covers 15 residues. The germline V and J ends were trimmed by 1 base and 4 bases, with 11 bases remaining between them. The CDR3 DNA sequence: TGTGCCAGCAGCTTAGTACGGGCGGTTTACAATGAGCAGTTCTTC. Translation: CASSLVRAVYNEQFF.

The chain carries TRBV7-8 and TRBJ2-2; D perhaps matches TRBD2 (7 bases). Germline V gene data show CDR1 as SGHVS and CDR2 as FQNEAQ. The CDR3 contains 14 residues. The germline V and J ends were trimmed by 2 bases and 8 bases, with 12 bases remaining between them. The CDR3 region is CASSLRGAGGELFF. In DNA, the CDR3 is TGTGCCAGCAGCTTACGGGGGGCCGGTGGGGAGCTGTTTTTT.

The V gene is TRBV27, the J gene TRBJ2-3; D call uncertain. Germline V gene data show CDR1 as MNHEY and CDR2 as SMNVEV (reference sequence). V shed 1 base and J shed 2 bases, with 4 bases lying between them. The CDR3 is made up of 13 amino acids. CDR3 region: CASSLWITDTQYF. The CDR3 bases are TGTGCCAGCAGTTTATGGATCACAGATACGCAGTATTTT.

The V gene is TRBV15, the J gene TRBJ2-7; 7 bases are a match to TRBD1. In germline, CDR1 is LNHNV, CDR2 YYDKDF (reference sequence). The length of the CDR3 is 13 residues. Unmatched junction bases numbered 1, after V lost 3 bases and J lost 2 bases. CDR3 DNA: TGTGCCACCAGCAGGACAGGGCCCTACGAGCAGTACTTC. Translation: CATSRTGPYEQYF.

The gene calls are TRBV9 and TRBJ1-2; 10 bases fit TRBD1. Germline assignment: CDR1 SGDLS and CDR2 YYNGEE. Trimming took 0 bases from V and 4 from J; bases not matched to a gene: 6. The CDR3 length is 16 residues. Here the CDR3 reads CASSVDRDRGFYGYTF. CDR3 bases: TGTGCCAGCAGCGTAGACCGGGACAGGGGATTCTATGGCTACACCTTC.

CDR3 region: CASSLGTSGYNEQFF. CDR3 coding DNA: TGTGCCAGCAGTCTAGGGACTAGCGGTTACAATGAGCAGTTCTTC. The chain has TRBV6-5 and TRBJ2-1, with 11 bases matching TRBD2. Germline V gene sequence: CDR1 MNHEY, CDR2 SVGAGI. The CDR3 has 15 residues. The V segment lost 5 bases and the J segment 4 bases; nucleotides outside the gene matches: 4.

This clone was counted between two and nine times. This sequence joins TRBV4-3 and TRBJ2-7; 10 positions agree with TRBD2. V was pared by 4 bases and J by 6 bases, with 9 bases of the junction left unmatched. Germline V gene data show CDR1 as LGHNA and CDR2 as YSLEER. The length of the CDR3 is 15 residues. The CDR3 DNA reads TGCGCCAGCAGCCTCATAGCGGGAGGAGGATCCGAGCAGTACTTC. Its protein is CASSLIAGGGSEQYF.

This chain links TRBV6-4 with TRBJ2-3; TRBD2 matches 14 bases. This CDR3 has 19 amino acids. CDR1 MRHNA and CDR2 SNTAGT come from the germline V gene. Trimming cost V 6 bases and J 1 base; bases outside gene matches: 12. CDR3 loop: CASRARLAGGRMGTDTQYF. DNA of the CDR3: TGTGCCAGCAGGGCCCGACTAGCGGGAGGGCGTATGGGCACAGATACGCAGTATTTT.